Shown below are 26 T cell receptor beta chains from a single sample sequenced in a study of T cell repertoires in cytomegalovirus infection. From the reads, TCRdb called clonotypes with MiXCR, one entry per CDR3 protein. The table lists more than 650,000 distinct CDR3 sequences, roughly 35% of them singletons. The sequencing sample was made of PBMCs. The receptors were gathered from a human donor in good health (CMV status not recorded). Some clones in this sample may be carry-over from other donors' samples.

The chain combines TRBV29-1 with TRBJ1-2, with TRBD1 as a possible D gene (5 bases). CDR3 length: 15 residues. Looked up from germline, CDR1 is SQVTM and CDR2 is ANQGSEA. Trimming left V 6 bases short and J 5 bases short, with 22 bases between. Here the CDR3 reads CSVGPPGRSVYGYTF. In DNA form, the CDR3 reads TGCAGCGTCGGGCCACCGGGACGGAGTGTGTATGGCTACACCTTC.

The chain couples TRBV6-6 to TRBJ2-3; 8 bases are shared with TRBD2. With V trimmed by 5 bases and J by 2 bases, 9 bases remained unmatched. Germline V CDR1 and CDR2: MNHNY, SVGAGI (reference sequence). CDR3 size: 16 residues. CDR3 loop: CASSPTSGGPTDTQYF. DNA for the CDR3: TGTGCCAGCAGTCCCACCTCGGGGGGGCCCACAGATACGCAGTATTTT.

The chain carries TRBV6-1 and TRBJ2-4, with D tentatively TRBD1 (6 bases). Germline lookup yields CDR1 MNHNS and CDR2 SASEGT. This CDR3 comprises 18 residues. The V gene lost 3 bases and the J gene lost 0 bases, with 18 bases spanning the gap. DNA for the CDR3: TGTGCCAGCAGTGATTGGGCCCCGGGACACATAGCCAAAAACATTCAGTACTTC. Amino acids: CASSDWAPGHIAKNIQYF.

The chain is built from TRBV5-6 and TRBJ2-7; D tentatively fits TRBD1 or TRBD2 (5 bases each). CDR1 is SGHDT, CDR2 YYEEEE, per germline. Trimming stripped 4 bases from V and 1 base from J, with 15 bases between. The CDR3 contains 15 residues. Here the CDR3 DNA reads TGTGCCAGCAGCCGGGACCGCTCATTTTCCTACGAGCAGTACTTC. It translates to CASSRDRSFSYEQYF.

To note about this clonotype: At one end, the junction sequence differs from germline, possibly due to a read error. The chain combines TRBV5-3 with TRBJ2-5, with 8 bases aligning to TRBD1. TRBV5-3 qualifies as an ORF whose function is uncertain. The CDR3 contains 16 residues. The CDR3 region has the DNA TGTGCCAGCAGCTTGAGACAGGGGCGACGCCAAGAGACCCAGTACTTC. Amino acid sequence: CASSLRQGRRQETQYF.

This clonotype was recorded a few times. CDR3 sequence: CASSRPGAAYEQYF. The DNA for the CDR3 is TGTGCCAGCAGTAGACCGGGCGCCGCCTACGAGCAGTACTTC. The chain employs TRBV7-6 and TRBJ2-7; D remains unclear. The CDR3 totals 14 residues. The germline CDR1 and CDR2 sequences are SGHVS and FNYEAQ. The V end lost 6 bases, the J end lost 2 bases, and 14 bases lay between the germline ends.

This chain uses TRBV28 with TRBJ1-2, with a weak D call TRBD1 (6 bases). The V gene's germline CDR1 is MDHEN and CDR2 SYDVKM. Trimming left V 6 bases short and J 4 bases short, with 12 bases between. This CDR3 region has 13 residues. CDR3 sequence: CASRKPGAYGYTF. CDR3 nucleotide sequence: TGTGCCAGCAGGAAACCAGGGGCCTATGGCTACACCTTC.

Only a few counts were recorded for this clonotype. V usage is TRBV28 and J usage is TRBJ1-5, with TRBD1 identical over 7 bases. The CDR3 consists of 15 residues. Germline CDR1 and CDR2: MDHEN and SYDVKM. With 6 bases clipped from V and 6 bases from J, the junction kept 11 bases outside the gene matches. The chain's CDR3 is CASRVQGRTSQPQHF. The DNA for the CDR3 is TGTGCCAGCAGGGTACAGGGGCGGACTAGTCAGCCCCAGCATTTT.

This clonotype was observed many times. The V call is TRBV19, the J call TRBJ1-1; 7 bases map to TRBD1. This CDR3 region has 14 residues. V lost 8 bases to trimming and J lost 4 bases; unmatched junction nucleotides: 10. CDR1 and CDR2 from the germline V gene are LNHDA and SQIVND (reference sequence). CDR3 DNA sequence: TGTGCCAGTTCGGACAGGAGACGGGGCACTGAAGCTTTCTTT. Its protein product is CASSDRRRGTEAFF.

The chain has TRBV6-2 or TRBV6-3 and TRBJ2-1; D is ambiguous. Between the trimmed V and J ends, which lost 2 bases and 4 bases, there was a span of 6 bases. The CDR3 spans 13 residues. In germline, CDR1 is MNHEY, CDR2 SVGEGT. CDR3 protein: CASSYPLYNEQFF. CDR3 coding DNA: TGTGCCAGCAGTTACCCGTTATACAATGAGCAGTTCTTC.

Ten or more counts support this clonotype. The CDR3: CASSLSGLATSTGQETQYF. The DNA for the CDR3 is TGTGCCAGCAGTTTGAGTGGACTAGCGACATCAACAGGACAAGAGACCCAGTACTTC. This rearrangement joins TRBV12-3 or TRBV12-4 to TRBJ2-5; 9 bases match TRBD2. V gave up 3 bases and J gave up 2 bases; unmatched junction bases: 16. CDR3 length: 19 amino acids.

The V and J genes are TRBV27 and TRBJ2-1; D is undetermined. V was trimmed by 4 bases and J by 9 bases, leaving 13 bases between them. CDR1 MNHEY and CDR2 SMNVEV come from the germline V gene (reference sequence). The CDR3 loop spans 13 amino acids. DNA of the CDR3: TGTGCCAGCAGTTCCCCCCCTTGGCTTGAGCAGTTCTTC. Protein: CASSSPPWLEQFF.

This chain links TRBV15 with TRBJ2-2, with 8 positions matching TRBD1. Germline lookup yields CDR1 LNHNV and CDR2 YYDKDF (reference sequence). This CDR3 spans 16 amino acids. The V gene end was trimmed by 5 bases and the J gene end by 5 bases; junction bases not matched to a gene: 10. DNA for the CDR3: TGTGCCACCAGCTTCCGGACAGGGCGAGATACCGGGGAGCTGTTTTTT. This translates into CATSFRTGRDTGELFF. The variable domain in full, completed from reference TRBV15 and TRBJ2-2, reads DAMVIQNPRYQVTQFGKPVTLSCSQTLNHNVMYWYQQKSSQAPKLLFHYYDKDFNNEADTPDNFQSRRPNTSFCFLDIRSPGLGDTAMYLCATSFRTGRDTGELFFGEGSRLTVL.

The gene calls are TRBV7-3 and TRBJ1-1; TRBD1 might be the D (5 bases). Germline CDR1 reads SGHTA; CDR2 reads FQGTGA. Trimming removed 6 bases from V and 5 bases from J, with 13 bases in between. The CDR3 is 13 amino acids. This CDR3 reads CASRSGPGTEAFF. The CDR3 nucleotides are TGTGCCAGCAGGTCGGGACCCGGGACTGAAGCTTTCTTT.

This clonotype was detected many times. Here the CDR3 reads CASSLIATGDYEQYF. The CDR3 DNA reads TGTGCCAGCAGCTTAATAGCGACGGGAGACTACGAGCAGTACTTC. The chain is built from TRBV7-8 and TRBJ2-7; D perhaps matches TRBD2 (6 bases). Germline V gene lookup returns CDR1 SGHVS and CDR2 FQNEAQ. V was shortened by 2 bases and J by 3 bases, with 14 bases between the two germline ends. The CDR3 loop spans 15 amino acids. The full variable domain, in which reference TRBV7-8 and TRBJ2-7 provide the parts outside the CDR3, is GAGVSQSPRYKVAKRGQDVALRCDPISGHVSLFWYQQALGQGPEFLTYFQNEAQLDKSGLPSDRFFAERPEGSVSTLKIQRTQQEDSAVYLCASSLIATGDYEQYFGPGTRLTVT.

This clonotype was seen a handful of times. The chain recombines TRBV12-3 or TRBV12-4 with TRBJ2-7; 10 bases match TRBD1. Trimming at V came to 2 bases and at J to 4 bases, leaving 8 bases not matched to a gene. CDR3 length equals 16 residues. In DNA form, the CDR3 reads TGTGCCAGCAGTTTATTTGGGACAGGGGCGAGGTACGAGCAGTACTTC. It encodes CASSLFGTGARYEQYF.

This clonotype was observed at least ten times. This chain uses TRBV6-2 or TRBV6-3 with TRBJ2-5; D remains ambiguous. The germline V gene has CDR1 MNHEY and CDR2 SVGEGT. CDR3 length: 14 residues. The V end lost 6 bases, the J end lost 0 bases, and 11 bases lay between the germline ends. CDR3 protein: CASSPLRDQETQYF. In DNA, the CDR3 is TGTGCCAGCAGCCCCCTCCGGGACCAAGAGACCCAGTACTTC.

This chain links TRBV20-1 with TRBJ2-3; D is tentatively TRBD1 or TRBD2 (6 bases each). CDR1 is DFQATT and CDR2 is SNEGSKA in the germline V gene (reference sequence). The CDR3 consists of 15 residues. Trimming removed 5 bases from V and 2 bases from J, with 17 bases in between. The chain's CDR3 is CSAAESRGLTDTQYF. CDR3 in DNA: TGCAGTGCTGCGGAATCCAGGGGACTCACAGATACGCAGTATTTT.

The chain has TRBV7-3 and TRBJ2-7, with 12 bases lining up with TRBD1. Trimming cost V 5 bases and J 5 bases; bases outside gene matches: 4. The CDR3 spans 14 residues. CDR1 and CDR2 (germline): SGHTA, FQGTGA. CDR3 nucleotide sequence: TGTGCCAGCAGCCGAGGGACAGGGGGCCACGAGCAGTACTTC. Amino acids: CASSRGTGGHEQYF.

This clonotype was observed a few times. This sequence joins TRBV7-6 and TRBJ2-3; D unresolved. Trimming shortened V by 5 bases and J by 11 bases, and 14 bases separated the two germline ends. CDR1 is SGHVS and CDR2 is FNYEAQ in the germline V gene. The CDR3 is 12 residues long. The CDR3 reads CASSRGPGVQYF. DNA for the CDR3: TGTGCCAGCAGCAGAGGACCTGGGGTGCAGTATTTT.

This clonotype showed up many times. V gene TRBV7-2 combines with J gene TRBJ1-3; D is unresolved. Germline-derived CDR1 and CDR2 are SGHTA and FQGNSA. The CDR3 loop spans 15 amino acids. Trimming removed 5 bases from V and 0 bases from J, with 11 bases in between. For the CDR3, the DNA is TGTGCCAGCAGCATAACAACTGACTCTGGAAACACCATATATTTT. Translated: CASSITTDSGNTIYF.

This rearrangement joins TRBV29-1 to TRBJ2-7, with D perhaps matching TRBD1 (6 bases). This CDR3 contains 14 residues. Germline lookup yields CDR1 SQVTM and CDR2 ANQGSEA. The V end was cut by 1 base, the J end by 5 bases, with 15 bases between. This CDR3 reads CSVEVQGRIHEQYF. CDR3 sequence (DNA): TGCAGCGTTGAAGTGCAGGGGCGGATCCACGAGCAGTACTTC.

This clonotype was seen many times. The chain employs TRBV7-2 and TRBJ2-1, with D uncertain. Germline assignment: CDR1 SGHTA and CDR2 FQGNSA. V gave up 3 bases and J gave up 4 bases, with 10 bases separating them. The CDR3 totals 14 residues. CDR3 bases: TGTGCCAGCAGCTTCCCCATAGGTTACAATGAGCAGTTCTTC. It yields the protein CASSFPIGYNEQFF.

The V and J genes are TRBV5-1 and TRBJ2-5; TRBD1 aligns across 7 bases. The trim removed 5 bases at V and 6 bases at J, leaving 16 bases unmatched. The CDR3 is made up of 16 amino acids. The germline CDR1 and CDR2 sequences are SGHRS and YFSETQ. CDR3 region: CASSSGGVGGTKTQYF. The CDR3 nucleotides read TGCGCCAGCAGTTCTGGGGGAGTAGGGGGCACGAAGACCCAGTACTTC.

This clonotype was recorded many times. The CDR3 region is CASSWTDTQYF. CDR3 bases: TGTGCCAGCAGCTGGACAGATACGCAGTATTTT. The chain has TRBV7-2 and TRBJ2-3; D remains ambiguous. The V end lost 4 bases, the J end lost 3 bases, and 2 bases lay between the germline ends. The CDR3 is 11 amino acids. Germline V gene lookup returns CDR1 SGHTA and CDR2 FQGNSA.

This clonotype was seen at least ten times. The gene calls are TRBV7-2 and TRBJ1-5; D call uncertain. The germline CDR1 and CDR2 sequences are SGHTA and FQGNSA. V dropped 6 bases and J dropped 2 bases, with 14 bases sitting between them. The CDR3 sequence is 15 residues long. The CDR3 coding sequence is TGTGCCAGCAGTCCGGCTGGAGCAGGCAATCAGCCCCAGCATTTT. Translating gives CASSPAGAGNQPQHF.